Following are 14 T cell receptor beta chains from one sample sequenced in a study of OX40 agonist ivuxolimab in advanced cancers. Assay used: immunoSEQ multiplex PCR; TCRdb lists only in-frame clones, some missing. Among tens of thousands of clones listed, less than 95% were seen once. This specimen was CD4+ or CD8+ T cells sorted from blood, taken in a trial of the OX40 agonist ivuxolimab. Every receptor here comes from an adult with an advanced solid tumor such as melanoma, head and neck, liver or kidney cancer.

The chain has TRBV11-2 and TRBJ1-2; no reliable D call. Trimming stripped 9 bases from V and 10 bases from J, with 15 bases between. Per the germline V gene, CDR1 is SGHAT and CDR2 is FQNNGV. The CDR3 contains 11 residues. The CDR3 sequence: CASPAGRDYTF. In nucleotides, the CDR3 is TGTGCCAGTCCCGCCGGAAGGGACTACACCTTC.

This clone was observed a handful of times. CDR3: CASSFSGGRETQYF. CDR3 nucleotide sequence: TGCGCCAGCAGCTTCAGTGGCGGGAGGGAGACCCAGTACTTC. This chain links TRBV5-1 with TRBJ2-5, with TRBD2 identical over 8 bases. CDR1 and CDR2 from the germline V gene are SGHRS and YFSETQ. The CDR3 length is 14 residues. The V and J ends lost 2 bases and 5 bases, in that order; junction bases with no gene match: 5.

This clone has only a few counts. The V gene is TRBV7-2, the J gene TRBJ1-5; unclear D gene. Trimming cost V 3 bases and J 5 bases, with 5 bases left between them. This CDR3 is 12 amino acids long. Germline V gene sequence: CDR1 SGHTA, CDR2 FQGNSA. CDR3 DNA sequence: TGTGCCAGCAGCTTTCTTGATCAGCCCCAGCATTTT. This codes for CASSFLDQPQHF.

The chain joins TRBV2 to TRBJ2-1; D is unclear. The CDR3 is made up of 12 amino acids. The germline V and J ends were trimmed by 4 bases and 6 bases, with 7 bases remaining between them. Germline V gene data show CDR1 as SNHLY and CDR2 as FYNNEI. DNA of the CDR3: TGTGCCAGCAGTGTAAGAAGCAATGAGCAGTTCTTC. Translation: CASSVRSNEQFF.

This clone has a handful of counts. The chain carries TRBV6-4 and TRBJ2-3, with TRBD1 matching 9 bases. From germline, CDR1 is MRHNA and CDR2 SNTAGT. The CDR3 contains 14 residues. V was pared by 4 bases and J by 4 bases, with 3 bases of the junction left unmatched. The CDR3 nucleotides read TGTGCCAGCAGTGCCCGGACAGGGGCAGATACGCAGTATTTT. This encodes CASSARTGADTQYF.

The chain recombines TRBV4-3 with TRBJ2-2; no firm D call. V gave up 3 bases and J gave up 10 bases, with 15 bases separating them. CDR3 length: 14 amino acids. The germline V gene has CDR1 LGHNA and CDR2 YSLEER. The CDR3 here is CASSHSYRAEELFF. In DNA form, the CDR3 reads TGCGCCAGCAGCCATTCGTACAGAGCTGAGGAGCTGTTTTTT.

The CDR3 DNA reads as TGTGCCAGCAGTTTTAGAGGATGGACCGGGGAGCTGTTTTTT. It yields the protein CASSFRGWTGELFF. The J gene is TRBJ2-2, the V gene TRBV28; D remains ambiguous. CDR1 and CDR2 (germline): MDHEN, SYDVKM. V was trimmed by 3 bases and J by 5 bases, leaving 10 bases between them. The CDR3 sequence is 14 residues long.

This chain connects TRBV5-1 to TRBJ1-3; D ambiguous. Trimming removed 4 bases from V and 0 bases from J, with 11 bases in between. This CDR3 has 15 amino acids. The germline CDR1 and CDR2 sequences are SGHRS and YFSETQ. CDR3 amino acids: CASSLMDGSGNTIYF. CDR3 bases: TGCGCCAGCAGCCTAATGGATGGCTCTGGAAACACCATATATTTT.

The chain couples TRBV5-4 to TRBJ2-7; D unresolved. The CDR3 is 14 residues long. V lost 0 bases, J lost 1 base, and 8 bases lay in between. Germline V gene data show CDR1 as SGHNT and CDR2 as YYREEE (reference sequence). This CDR3 reads CASSLEVFSYEQYF. In nucleotides, the CDR3 is TGTGCCAGCAGCTTGGAGGTATTTTCCTACGAGCAGTACTTC.

The chain carries TRBV18 and TRBJ2-7; D is undetermined. The V gene's germline CDR1 is KGHSH and CDR2 LQKENI. Trimming left V 2 bases short and J 4 bases short, with 3 bases between. CDR3 size: 11 residues. The CDR3 sequence is CASSPEYEQYF. Written as DNA, the CDR3 is TGTGCCAGCTCACCAGAGTACGAGCAGTACTTC.

The V call is TRBV5-1, the J call TRBJ2-2; no reliable D call. This CDR3 region has 16 residues. V gave up 4 bases and J gave up 0 bases, with 13 bases separating them. Germline CDR1 and CDR2: SGHRS and YFSETQ. CDR3 in DNA: TGCGCCAGCAGCCCGACCCCAACTACGAACACCGGGGAGCTGTTTTTT. This encodes CASSPTPTTNTGELFF.

The J gene is TRBJ1-2, the V gene TRBV27; the D is unclear. Germline-derived CDR1 and CDR2 are MNHEY and SMNVEV (reference sequence). This CDR3 spans 15 amino acids. Trimming took off 0 bases at V and 2 bases at J, with 10 bases between the two ends. In nucleotides, the CDR3 is TGTGCCAGCAGTTTATCCCCGGCGGGGAACTATGGCTACACCTTC. It is translated as CASSLSPAGNYGYTF.

This clone was seen just once. J is TRBJ2-6 and V is TRBV19; 7 bases are shared with TRBD1. Trimming took 6 bases from V and 4 from J; bases not matched to a gene: 6. Per the germline V gene, CDR1 is LNHDA and CDR2 is SQIVND (reference sequence). CDR3 length equals 15 residues. Written as DNA, the CDR3 is TGTGCCAGTAGGACAGGGTTCCGCGGGGCCAACGTCCTGACTTTC. This codes for CASRTGFRGANVLTF. The whole variable domain, filled in from reference TRBV19 and TRBJ2-6, reads DGGITQSPKYLFRKEGQNVTLSCEQNLNHDAMYWYRQDPGQGLRLIYYSQIVNDFQKGDIAEGYSVSREKKESFPLTVTSAQKNPTAFYLCASRTGFRGANVLTFGAGSRLTVL.

The genes are TRBV7-3 and TRBJ2-1, with a possible D match to TRBD1 (6 bases). This CDR3 is built from 14 residues. The V end lost 1 base, the J end lost 9 bases, and 13 bases lay between the germline ends. Germline V CDR1 and CDR2: SGHTA, FQGTGA. CDR3 sequence reads: CASSLITGSGEQFF. CDR3 sequence (DNA): TGTGCCAGCAGCTTAATAACAGGGTCGGGTGAGCAGTTCTTC. The full variable domain, its missing parts supplied by reference TRBV7-3 and TRBJ2-1, is GAGVSQTPSNKVTEKGKYVELRCDPISGHTALYWYRQSLGQGPEFLIYFQGTGAADDSGLPNDRFFAVRPEGSVSTLKIQRTERGDSAVYLCASSLITGSGEQFFGPGTRLTVL.